The TCR beta chain described here comes from a study of T cell responses to AZD1222 COVID-19 vaccine. Regarding the study as a whole: Repertoires were sampled only after the peak T cell response. Of spike-specific TCRs, nearly half reportedly target regions left unmutated in variants. Once two AZD1222 doses were given, Spike-specific TCR breadth and depth went up. Baseline seropositives among AZD1222 recipients totaled only 5 to 7.

Per the germline V gene, CDR1 is MGHRA and CDR2 is YSYEKL. V lost 5 bases, J lost 1 base, and 8 bases lay in between. The CDR3 has 14 residues. Here immunoSEQ multiplex PCR was the method, and the copy in TCRdb shows in-frame clones only, minus some. The sample yields more than 150,000 clones, 90% to 95% seen once. In regard to this clone: Its antigen remains unidentified.

Sequences were derived from peripheral blood, sampled 28 days after the second AZD1222 dose. This chain connects TRBV4-1 to TRBJ1-4; D remains unclear. This TCR came from an adult who received the AZD1222 COVID-19 vaccine. In DNA form, the CDR3 reads TGCGCCAGCAGCATGTTAGGAACTAATGAAAAACTGTTTTTT. It translates to CASSMLGTNEKLFF.